This T cell receptor (beta chain) came from a study of cytomegalovirus exposure and HLA in healthy donors. The CDR3 runs 14 residues. In germline, CDR1 is SGDLS, CDR2 YYNGEE. V was clipped by 0 bases and J by 6 bases; unmatched bases: 5. 13 Jbeta primers and 60 Vbeta primers were used for the PCR. Sequenced by immunoSEQ multiplex PCR; TCRdb stores in-frame clones only, minus some. The sample yields around 140,000 clones, around two thirds seen once. The sample consisted of PBMCs. The chain carries TRBV9 and TRBJ1-2; 7 nucleotides agree with TRBD1. This receptor was obtained from a woman between 18 and 29 years old in good health and CMV-seronegative. The CDR3 is CASSVVGQGDGYTF. The DNA of the CDR3 is TGTGCCAGCAGCGTAGTAGGTCAGGGGGATGGCTACACCTTC.